The present T cell receptor (beta chain) was sequenced within a study of blood T cell repertoires in COVID-19. Background on the study: Sites in the United States, Italy and Spain provided acute and convalescent COVID-19 samples. PBMCs, B-cell-depleted T cells, or T cells were the source of the cDNA or gDNA that made up the material.

The trim removed 3 bases at V and 4 bases at J, leaving 6 bases unmatched. This CDR3 is built from 16 residues. CDR1 and CDR2 from the germline V gene are MDHEN and SYDVKM. In the source study's methods: Cell counts per sample came from amplifying reference gene primers. This table comes from immunoSEQ multiplex PCR, and its TCRdb copy is limited to in-frame clones, with some not included. V, J and clone size were drawn from that table, and D and trimming were deduced from the DNA. The data hold roughly 160,000 clones, with about 88% observed a single time. The sequence derives from a man aged 45-65 years who had recovered from COVID-19. The sequencing sample was made of peripheral blood. The chain employs TRBV28 and TRBJ2-6, with 7 bases aligning to TRBD2. CDR3 in DNA: TGTGCCAGCAGTTTCCCGGGGGGTAGCGGGGCCAACGTCCTGACTTTC. This gives the protein CASSFPGGSGANVLTF.